What follows describes a single TCR beta chain. Profiling relied on immunoSEQ multiplex PCR, and the TCRdb table lists in-frame clones only, not all of them. In the table there are 250,000 to 400,000 clones, approximately 88% of which are singletons. These data are taken from a study of blood T cell repertoires in COVID-19. Trimming took 0 bases from V and 4 from J; bases not matched to a gene: 5. From germline, CDR1 is LNHNV and CDR2 YYDKDF (reference sequence). The CDR3 is made up of 18 amino acids. The V and J genes are TRBV15 and TRBJ2-2, with 13 bases matching TRBD2. Sequencing was done on a sample of peripheral blood. This receptor was obtained from a woman younger than 45 with COVID-19, enrolled during active disease. CDR3 residues: CATSRERTSGGSTGELFF. CDR3 in DNA: TGTGCCACCAGCAGAGAGAGGACTAGCGGGGGATCCACCGGGGAGCTGTTTTTT. Using reference TRBV15 and TRBJ2-2 for the parts outside the CDR3, the full variable domain is DAMVIQNPRYQVTQFGKPVTLSCSQTLNHNVMYWYQQKSSQAPKLLFHYYDKDFNNEADTPDNFQSRRPNTSFCFLDIRSPGLGDTAMYLCATSRERTSGGSTGELFFGEGSRLTVL.